This TCR beta chain was sequenced in a study of blood T cells in healthy people across ages. Whole-study results and caveats: Older age coincided with a roughly linear decline in TCR beta diversity per million T cells.

A second roughly 6 to 11 cycle PCR used barcoded and J-beta primers. TCRdb itself ran the 5' RACE reads through MiXCR, one entry per CDR3 protein. The table records approximately 730,000 distinct CDR3 sequences, approximately 53% of them present only once. Germline V lookup: CDR1 MRHNA, CDR2 SNTAGT. This CDR3 has 12 residues. The ends lost 9 bases at V and 10 bases at J; junction bases unmatched: 7. Comments on this clonotype: What it binds is not known.

This chain links TRBV6-4 with TRBJ2-1; TRBD1 matches 9 bases. Sequenced input: blood. The receptor was isolated from a man older than 75 in good health. CDR3 sequence (DNA): TGTGCCAGTGGACAGGGGAGGGGAGAGCAGTTCTTC. This encodes CASGQGRGEQFF.